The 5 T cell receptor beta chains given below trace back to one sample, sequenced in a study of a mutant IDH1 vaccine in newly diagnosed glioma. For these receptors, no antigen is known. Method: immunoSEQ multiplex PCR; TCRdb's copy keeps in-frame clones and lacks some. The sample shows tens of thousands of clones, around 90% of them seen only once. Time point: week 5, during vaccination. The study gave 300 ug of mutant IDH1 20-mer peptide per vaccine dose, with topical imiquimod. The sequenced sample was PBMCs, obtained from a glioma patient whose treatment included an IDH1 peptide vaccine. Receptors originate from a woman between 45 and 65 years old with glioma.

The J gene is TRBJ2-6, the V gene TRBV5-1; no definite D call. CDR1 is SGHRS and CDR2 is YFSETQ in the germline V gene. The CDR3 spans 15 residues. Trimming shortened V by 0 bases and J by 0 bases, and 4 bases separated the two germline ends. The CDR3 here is CASSLVVSGANVLTF. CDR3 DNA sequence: TGCGCCAGCAGCTTGGTAGTCTCTGGGGCCAACGTCCTGACTTTC.

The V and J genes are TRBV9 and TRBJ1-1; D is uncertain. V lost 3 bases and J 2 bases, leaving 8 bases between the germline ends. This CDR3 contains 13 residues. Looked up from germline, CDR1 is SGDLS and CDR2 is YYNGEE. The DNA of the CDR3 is TGTGCCAGCAGCGCCCACAGTAACACTGAAGCTTTCTTT. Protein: CASSAHSNTEAFF.

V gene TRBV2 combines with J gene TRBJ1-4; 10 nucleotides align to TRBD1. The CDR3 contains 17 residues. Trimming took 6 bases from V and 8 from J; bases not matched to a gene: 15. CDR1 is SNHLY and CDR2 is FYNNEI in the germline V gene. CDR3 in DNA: TGTGCCAGCAGCCAATACCCCGGCGGGACAGGGGTCGAAAAACTGTTTTTT. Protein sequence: CASSQYPGGTGVEKLFF.

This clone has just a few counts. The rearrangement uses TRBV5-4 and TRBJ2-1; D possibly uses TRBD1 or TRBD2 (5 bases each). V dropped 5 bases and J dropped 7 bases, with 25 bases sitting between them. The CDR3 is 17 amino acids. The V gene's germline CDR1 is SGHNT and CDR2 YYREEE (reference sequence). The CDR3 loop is CASSSSTTGSGHNEQFF. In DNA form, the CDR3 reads TGTGCCAGCAGTTCATCGACGACGGGGTCTGGACATAATGAGCAGTTCTTC.

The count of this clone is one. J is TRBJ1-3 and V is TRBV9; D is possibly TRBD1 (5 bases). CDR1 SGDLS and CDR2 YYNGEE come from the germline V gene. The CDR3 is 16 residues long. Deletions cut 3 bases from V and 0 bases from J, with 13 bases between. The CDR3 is CASSGPAGSSGNTIYF. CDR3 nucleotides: TGTGCCAGCAGCGGACCCGCAGGGTCCTCTGGAAACACCATATATTTT.